This T cell receptor beta chain is drawn from a study of human T cells and chemical hapten exposure. Study background: Investigators sensitized around 2 cm by around 2 cm of upper inner arm skin with 2% DPC.

Time point here: pre-sensitization, week 0. The treatment is: therapeutic diphenylcyclopropenone sensitization with weekly scalp DPC. Each patch-test visit's blood sample preceded patch application. The V and J ends lost 1 base and 8 bases respectively, with 11 bases between them. The germline V gene encodes CDR1 MGHDK and CDR2 SYGVNS. The CDR3 consists of 13 residues. TCRdb fed the RACE reads into MiXCR, producing one record per CDR3 protein. The sample consists of under 300,000 distinct CDR3 sequences, around 7.7% of them appearing once. V and J are TRBV25-1 and TRBJ1-1; D gene ambiguous. The TCR was taken from a man aged 18 to 29 with alopecia areata. Some clones in this sample may be carry-over from other donors' samples. The material sequenced was whole blood, taken in connection with sensitization to the hapten diphenylcyclopropenone (DPC). The CDR3 region is CASSESYRGEAFF. CDR3 nucleotide sequence: TGTGCCAGCAGTGAATCGTACCGGGGAGAAGCTTTCTTT.